This note documents a single TCR beta chain sequence. What it binds is not known. Primers included in the PCR were 60 Vbeta and 13 Jbeta primers. TCRdb keeps only in-frame clones here, not all; method: immunoSEQ multiplex PCR. The data hold about 140,000 clones, with 80% observed a single time. The source of the sample is a study of cytomegalovirus exposure and HLA in healthy donors. Study-wide points: A later analysis linked some 17,000 TCR beta sequences to HLA alleles at 0.05 false discovery rate. In a later analysis, a missense DCLRE1C variant was linked to TCR beta V- and J-gene trimming.

Germline assignment: CDR1 LNHDA and CDR2 SQIVND (reference sequence). The CDR3 extends over 12 amino acids. J gave up 5 bases and V 9 bases, and 4 bases lay outside the gene matches. The sequence derives from a female donor in good health and CMV-seronegative. Sequencing input: PBMCs. The genes are TRBV19 and TRBJ2-7; 10 bases match TRBD1. CDR3 nucleotides: TGTGCCAGCCGCGACAGGGGGCACGAGCAGTACTTC. Its protein is CASRDRGHEQYF. Combining the CDR3 with reference TRBV19 and TRBJ2-7 gives the whole variable domain DGGITQSPKYLFRKEGQNVTLSCEQNLNHDAMYWYRQDPGQGLRLIYYSQIVNDFQKGDIAEGYSVSREKKESFPLTVTSAQKNPTAFYLCASRDRGHEQYFGPGTRLTVT.